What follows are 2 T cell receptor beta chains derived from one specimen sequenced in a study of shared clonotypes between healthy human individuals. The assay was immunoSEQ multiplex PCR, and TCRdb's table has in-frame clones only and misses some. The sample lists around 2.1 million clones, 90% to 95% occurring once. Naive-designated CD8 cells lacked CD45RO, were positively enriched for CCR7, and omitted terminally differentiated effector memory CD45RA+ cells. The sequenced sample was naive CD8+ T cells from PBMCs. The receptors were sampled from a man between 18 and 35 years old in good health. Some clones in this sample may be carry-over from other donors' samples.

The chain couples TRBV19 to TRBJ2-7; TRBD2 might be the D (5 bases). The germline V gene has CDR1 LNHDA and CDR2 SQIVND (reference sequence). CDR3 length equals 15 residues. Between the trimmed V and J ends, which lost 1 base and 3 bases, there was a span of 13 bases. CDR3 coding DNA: TGTGCCAGTAGTATAGGCCGGGGTAGTATCTACGAGCAGTACTTC. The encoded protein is CASSIGRGSIYEQYF.

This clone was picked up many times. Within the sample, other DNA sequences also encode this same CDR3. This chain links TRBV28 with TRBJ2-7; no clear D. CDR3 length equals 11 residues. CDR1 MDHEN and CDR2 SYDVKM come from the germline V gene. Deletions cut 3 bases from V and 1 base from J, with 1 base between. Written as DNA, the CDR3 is TGTGCCAGCAGTTTTTCCTACGAGCAGTACTTC. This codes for CASSFSYEQYF. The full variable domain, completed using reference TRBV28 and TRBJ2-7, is DVKVTQSSRYLVKRTGEKVFLECVQDMDHENMFWYRQDPGLGLRLIYFSYDVKMKEKGDIPEGYSVSREKKERFSLILESASTNQTSMYLCASSFSYEQYFGPGTRLTVT.